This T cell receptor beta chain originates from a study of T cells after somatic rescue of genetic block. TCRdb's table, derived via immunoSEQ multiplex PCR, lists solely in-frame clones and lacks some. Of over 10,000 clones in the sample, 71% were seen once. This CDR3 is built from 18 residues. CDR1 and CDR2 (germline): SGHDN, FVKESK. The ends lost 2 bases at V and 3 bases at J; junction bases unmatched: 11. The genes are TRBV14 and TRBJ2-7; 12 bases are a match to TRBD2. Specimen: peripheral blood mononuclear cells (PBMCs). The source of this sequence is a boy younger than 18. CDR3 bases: TGTGCCAGCAGCCAACAACGGAGGACTAGCGGGGACCGCTACGAGCAGTACTTC. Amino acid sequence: CASSQQRRTSGDRYEQYF.